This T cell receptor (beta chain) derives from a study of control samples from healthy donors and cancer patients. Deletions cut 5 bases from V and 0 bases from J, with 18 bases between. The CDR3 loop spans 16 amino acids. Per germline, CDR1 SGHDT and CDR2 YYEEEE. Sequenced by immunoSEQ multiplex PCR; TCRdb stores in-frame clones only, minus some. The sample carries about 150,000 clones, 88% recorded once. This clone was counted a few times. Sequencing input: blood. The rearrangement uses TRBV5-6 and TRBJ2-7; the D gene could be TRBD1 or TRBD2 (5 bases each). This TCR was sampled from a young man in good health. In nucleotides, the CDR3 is TGTGCCAGCAGTTCTCCCGGGACGGTTAGCTCCTACGAGCAGTACTTC. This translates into CASSSPGTVSSYEQYF.